Presented here are 23 T cell receptor beta chains from one specimen sequenced in a study of Tregs in tolerant kidney transplant recipients. Sequencing was performed with immunoSEQ multiplex PCR; in TCRdb, only in-frame clones are kept and a portion is missing. The data contain approximately 75,000 clones, around 93% of them singletons. The source was Tregs from blood, collected before the transplant. These receptors were taken from a human donor who received a combined kidney and bone marrow transplant.

V gene TRBV6-1 combines with J gene TRBJ2-1, with TRBD1 matching over 8 bases. The CDR3 covers 14 residues. Germline V gene lookup returns CDR1 MNHNS and CDR2 SASEGT. With 4 bases clipped from V and 9 bases from J, the junction kept 8 bases outside the gene matches. DNA of the CDR3: TGTGCCAGCAGTGGTGCGACAGGGGTAGGTGAGCAGTTCTTC. It encodes CASSGATGVGEQFF.

The rearrangement uses TRBV19 and TRBJ2-7, with a tentative D call TRBD1 (6 bases). The CDR3 runs 15 residues. CDR1 is LNHDA and CDR2 is SQIVND in the germline V gene (reference sequence). Trimming cost V 5 bases and J 2 bases, with 16 bases left between them. The DNA of the CDR3 is TGTGCCAGTAGTGGCGGATCAGGGGTCACCTACGAGCAGTACTTC. It translates to CASSGGSGVTYEQYF.

The genes are TRBV12-2 and TRBJ1-2. TRBV12-2 represents a pseudogene. The CDR3 runs 17 residues. The CDR3 coding sequence is TGTGCAAGTCGCGTTTCCCTGGCTCCACGAAAGACCTATGGCTACACCTTC. Protein sequence: CASRVSLAPRKTYGYTF.

This clone was seen a handful of times. The J gene is TRBJ2-1, the V gene TRBV30; D gene uncertain. Per germline, CDR1 GTSNPN and CDR2 SVGIG (reference sequence). This CDR3 comprises 14 residues. V was clipped by 0 bases and J by 5 bases, with 11 bases between them. The chain's CDR3 is CAWSVLYENNEQFF. CDR3 sequence (DNA): TGTGCCTGGAGTGTACTATATGAGAACAATGAGCAGTTCTTC.

The chain employs TRBV29-1 and TRBJ2-7, with D possibly being TRBD1 (6 bases). Trimming left V 6 bases short and J 1 base short, with 7 bases between. This CDR3 region has 11 residues. Germline lookup yields CDR1 SQVTM and CDR2 ANQGSEA. CDR3 region: CSVGQSYEQYF. CDR3 nucleotide sequence: TGCAGCGTCGGACAGTCCTACGAGCAGTACTTC.

CDR3 region: CAISDQQGSYEQYF. The CDR3 nucleotides are TGTGCCATCAGTGACCAACAGGGCTCCTACGAGCAGTACTTC. V and J are TRBV10-3 and TRBJ2-7, with D maybe TRBD1 (6 bases). The CDR3 runs 14 residues. The germline V gene has CDR1 ENHRY and CDR2 SYGVKD. Trimming stripped 3 bases from V and 0 bases from J, with 9 bases between.

This clone was seen only once. CDR3 bases: TGTGCCAGCAGTCGAGCTAGCTCCTACGAGCAGTACTTC. Encoded protein: CASSRASSYEQYF. This chain links TRBV2 with TRBJ2-7; D remains unclear. This CDR3 is 13 amino acids long. Per the germline V gene, CDR1 is SNHLY and CDR2 is FYNNEI. V was shortened by 5 bases and J by 0 bases, with 8 bases between the two germline ends.

The V and J genes are TRBV7-2 and TRBJ1-5; a weak D match, TRBD1 (6 bases). Per germline, CDR1 SGHTA and CDR2 FQGNSA. The CDR3 is 17 amino acids. V lost 1 base and J lost 0, with 13 bases in between. The CDR3 spells CASSLGTDSHSNQPQHF. The CDR3 DNA reads as TGTGCCAGCAGCTTAGGGACAGATAGTCATAGCAATCAGCCCCAGCATTTT.

The V and J genes are TRBV9 and TRBJ2-1; 11 bases are a match to TRBD2. The CDR3 covers 19 residues. Germline V CDR1 and CDR2: SGDLS, YYNGEE. After removal of 1 base from V and 0 bases from J, the junction contained 9 bases not matched to a gene. The CDR3 DNA sequence: TGTGCCAGCAGCGTATTGGGGACTAGCGGAACCTTCTCCTACAATGAGCAGTTCTTC. It yields the protein CASSVLGTSGTFSYNEQFF.

A single count supports this clone. The J gene is TRBJ2-3, the V gene TRBV5-1; TRBD1 matches at 7 bases. The V gene end was trimmed by 6 bases and the J gene end by 3 bases; junction bases not matched to a gene: 7. Germline V gives CDR1 SGHRS, CDR2 YFSETQ. The CDR3 has 14 amino acids. The chain's CDR3 is CASTTGRWTDTQYF. The CDR3 nucleotides read TGCGCCAGCACGACAGGGCGTTGGACAGATACGCAGTATTTT.

V usage is TRBV5-6 and J usage is TRBJ2-5; 7 positions agree with TRBD2. J was trimmed by 6 bases and V by 4 bases; bases with no gene match: 15. The CDR3 is made up of 16 amino acids. From germline, CDR1 is SGHDT and CDR2 YYEEEE. The CDR3 nucleotides are TGTGCCAGCAGCCCCCGCGGGAGTGGTTGGGGAAAGACCCAGTACTTC. Its protein is CASSPRGSGWGKTQYF. The full variable domain, rest sourced from reference TRBV5-6 and TRBJ2-5, is DAGVTQSPTHLIKTRGQQVTLRCSPKSGHDTVSWYQQALGQGPQFIFQYYEEEERQRGNFPDRFSGHQFPNYSSELNVNALLLGDSALYLCASSPRGSGWGKTQYFGPGTRLLVL.

The rearrangement uses TRBV6-1 and TRBJ1-5, with D tentatively TRBD1 (5 bases). From germline, CDR1 is MNHNS and CDR2 SASEGT. Trimming removed 10 bases from V and 0 bases from J, with 13 bases in between. The CDR3 spans 14 residues. In DNA, the CDR3 is TGTGCCACCCAGGGCGACTATAGCAATCAGCCCCAGCATTTT. Translated, it gives CATQGDYSNQPQHF.

CDR3 loop: CASSPPGGHYGYTF. DNA of the CDR3: TGTGCCAGCAGCCCCCCGGGCGGGCACTATGGCTACACCTTC. The gene calls are TRBV9 and TRBJ1-2; D is uncertain. Germline V gene data show CDR1 as SGDLS and CDR2 as YYNGEE. The V and J ends lost 4 bases and 3 bases respectively, with 13 bases between them. The CDR3 contains 14 residues.

About this clone itself: The sample carries other DNA sequences with the same CDR3. The rearrangement joins TRBV2 to TRBJ2-7, with D possibly being TRBD2 (6 bases). The V gene's germline CDR1 is SNHLY and CDR2 FYNNEI. Trimming shortened V by 10 bases and J by 10 bases, and 23 bases separated the two germline ends. CDR3 length: 13 amino acids. The CDR3 spells CATSRTPSGEQYF. DNA of the CDR3: TGTGCCACTTCAAGGACTCCGTCGGGAGAACAGTACTTC. Complete variable domain (other parts from reference TRBV2 and TRBJ2-7): EPEVTQTPSHQVTQMGQEVILRCVPISNHLYFYWYRQILGQKVEFLVSFYNNEISEKSEIFDDQFSVERPDGSNFTLKIRSTKLEDSAMYFCATSRTPSGEQYFGPGTRLTVT.

The chain couples TRBV2 to TRBJ1-1; D is ambiguous. CDR1 is SNHLY and CDR2 is FYNNEI in the germline V gene. Trimming left V 3 bases short and J 6 bases short, with 11 bases between. The CDR3 covers 13 residues. The chain's CDR3 is CASSDPQSPEAFF. CDR3 nucleotide sequence: TGTGCCAGCAGTGACCCCCAGAGCCCTGAAGCTTTCTTT.

V gene TRBV5-4 combines with J gene TRBJ2-7; D is perhaps TRBD2 (5 bases). V was trimmed by 0 bases and J by 2 bases, leaving 9 bases between them. The germline CDR1 and CDR2 sequences are SGHNT and YYREEE (reference sequence). The CDR3 is 14 amino acids. The CDR3 region is CASSLDAGPYEQYF. CDR3 coding DNA: TGTGCCAGCAGCTTGGACGCGGGCCCCTACGAGCAGTACTTC.

This chain connects TRBV10-1 to TRBJ2-2, with 7 bases lining up with TRBD2. Germline values: CDR1 WNHNN, CDR2 SYGVQD (reference sequence). The CDR3 runs 15 residues. The V gene end was trimmed by 4 bases and the J gene end by 5 bases; junction bases not matched to a gene: 7. CDR3 coding DNA: TGCGCCAGCAGTGGGACTAGGGGTTTTACCGGGGAGCTGTTTTTT. It encodes CASSGTRGFTGELFF.

J is TRBJ1-1 and V is TRBV11-2, with TRBD1 as a possible D gene (5 bases). CDR1 and CDR2 (germline): SGHAT, FQNNGV. CDR3 length equals 14 residues. Trimming removed 2 bases at V and 6 bases at J, with 13 bases between. For the CDR3, the DNA is TGTGCCAGCAGCTTATGGGGGGTTACGGCTGAAGCTTTCTTT. This gives the protein CASSLWGVTAEAFF.

This chain joins TRBV29-1 and TRBJ2-7; 12 positions agree with TRBD2. The germline V gene has CDR1 SQVTM and CDR2 ANQGSEA. The CDR3 has 19 amino acids. J was trimmed by 4 bases and V by 6 bases; bases with no gene match: 22. The CDR3 loop reads CSVADGTSGYRKESYEQYF. The CDR3 coding sequence is TGCAGCGTAGCAGACGGGACTAGCGGGTATCGGAAGGAATCTTACGAGCAGTACTTC.

The CDR3 loop is CASSWNGLGSTDTQYF. CDR3 DNA sequence: TGCGCCAGCAGCTGGAATGGGTTGGGGAGCACAGATACGCAGTATTTT. This sequence joins TRBV5-1 and TRBJ2-3, with no clear D. Trimming left V 3 bases short and J 0 bases short, with 14 bases between. CDR1 SGHRS and CDR2 YFSETQ come from the germline V gene. The CDR3 totals 16 residues.

The chain combines TRBV30 with TRBJ1-4, with D unresolved. The CDR3 has 13 amino acids. The V end lost 4 bases, the J end lost 6 bases, and 12 bases lay between the germline ends. CDR1 GTSNPN and CDR2 SVGIG come from the germline V gene (reference sequence). CDR3 DNA: TGTGCCTGGAATGCGGCACTCTATGAAAAACTGTTTTTT. Residues: CAWNAALYEKLFF. The entire variable domain, with the rest obtained from reference TRBV30 and TRBJ1-4, is as follows: SQTIHQWPATLVQPVGSPLSLECTVEGTSNPNLYWYRQAAGRGLQLLFYSVGIGQISSEVPQNLSASRPQDRQFILSSKKLLLSDSGFYLCAWNAALYEKLFFGSGTQLSVL.

The chain joins TRBV9 to TRBJ2-2; either TRBD1 or TRBD2 may supply D (5 bases each). Looked up from germline, CDR1 is SGDLS and CDR2 is YYNGEE. The CDR3 contains 17 residues. V lost 0 bases, J lost 0 bases, and 12 bases lay in between. DNA for the CDR3: TGTGCCAGCAGCGTAGCGGTGCAGGGAGCGAACACCGGGGAGCTGTTTTTT. Its protein is CASSVAVQGANTGELFF.

CDR3 coding DNA: TGTGCCAGCAGTGATGGGGGCTCAGAGACCCAGTACTTC. It yields the protein CASSDGGSETQYF. J is TRBJ2-5 and V is TRBV2, with D possibly TRBD1 on 6 matching bases. V dropped 3 bases and J dropped 4 bases, with 9 bases sitting between them. CDR3 length equals 13 residues. Germline CDR1 SNHLY, CDR2 FYNNEI.